This passage covers 6 T cell receptor beta chains from one sample sequenced in a study of response to subunit inactivated influenza vaccine (dated by TCRdb to the late 2010s). Library construction relied on RT-PCR. Sequencing used an Illumina HiSeq 2500. The public reads were reanalyzed by TCRdb: fastp trimming at Q25, MiXCR alignment, in-frame beta chains only. Rows are unified per CDR3 protein, each entry keeping the most common DNA and genes. This sample holds some 600,000 distinct CDR3 sequences; roughly 15% were observed only once. The top ten hold 7.5% to 9% of the sample. The source material was PBMCs from blood, sampled 14 days before vaccination. These receptor sequences come from a man between 45 and 60 years old who received an inactivated influenza vaccine. Donor details come from another sample of the same person, matched by shared clones.

The chain combines TRBV12-3 or TRBV12-4 with TRBJ2-7; 9 nucleotides agree with TRBD2. J gave up 5 bases and V 6 bases, and 5 bases lay outside the gene matches. The length of the CDR3 is 13 residues. The DNA of the CDR3 is TGTGCCAGCAGACTAGCGGGTTTCCACGAGCAGTACTTC. Protein product: CASRLAGFHEQYF.

The chain is built from TRBV15 and TRBJ2-1; 10 bases map to TRBD1. The CDR3 has 15 residues. Germline lookup yields CDR1 LNHNV and CDR2 YYDKDF (reference sequence). V lost 5 bases, J lost 6 bases, and 7 bases stayed unmatched. The CDR3 is CATSVETGGSNEQFF. CDR3 coding DNA: TGTGCCACCAGCGTCGAGACAGGGGGCTCCAATGAGCAGTTCTTC.

Points on this clonotype: This may be a read error, as it is one base from a much larger clone. The chain links TRBV7-2 to TRBJ1-6; 7 bases map to TRBD1. The CDR3 runs to 14 residues. Germline V gene data show CDR1 as SGHTA and CDR2 as FQGNSA. The CDR3 bases are TGTGCCAGCAGCTTAGACTCAGGGGGTTCATCCCTCCACTTT. This translates into CASSLDSGGSSLHF.

The chain recombines TRBV3-1 with TRBJ1-4, with 7 bases fitting TRBD1. The length of the CDR3 is 14 residues. Germline V gives CDR1 LGHDT, CDR2 YNNKEL (reference sequence). V trimming: 3 bases; J trimming: 7 bases; junction bases outside the gene matches: 5. The CDR3, as DNA: TGTGCCAGCAGCCATGGGACAGTCGGTGAAAAACTGTTTTTT. Protein product: CASSHGTVGEKLFF.

The V call is TRBV7-2, the J call TRBJ1-1, with D unclear. Trimming pared 5 bases from V and 0 bases from J, leaving 13 bases between. Per the germline V gene, CDR1 is SGHTA and CDR2 is FQGNSA. There are 15 residues in the CDR3. In DNA, the CDR3 is TGTGCCAGCAGCCGTTCGCCAATCATGAACACTGAAGCTTTCTTT. It is translated as CASSRSPIMNTEAFF.

Turning to this clonotype: At one of its ends the junction is not consistent with the germline gene, which may arise from a read error. The V and J genes are TRBV20-1 and TRBJ1-6; TRBD1 aligns across 9 bases. Germline V CDR1 and CDR2: DFQATT, SNEGSKA (reference sequence). The CDR3 loop spans 18 amino acids. CDR3 nucleotide sequence: TGCGGTGCTAGAAACCGGGACAGGGAAAGCTCCTATAATTCACCCCTCCACTTT. Translation gives CGARNRDRESSYNSPLHF.